These T cell receptor beta chains were read from a single sample in a study of T-cell memory formation after mild COVID-19. TCRdb passed the 5' RACE reads through MiXCR, listing each CDR3 protein once. The sample has about 100,000 distinct CDR3 sequences; about an eighth are singletons. Sample: PBMCs or a T cell subset sorted from them (not recorded which). The receptor source for this set is a man younger than 35 who had mild COVID-19 (a few samples of this study predate the infection). Cell type and time point are not known. CDR3s include the opening cysteine and the closing phenylalanine or tryptophan. A D gene is named only where the DNA matches it firmly. Size is omitted from some rows. Given values are once, few, many or a class for expanded clones.

.,few,TRBV6-4,TRBJ2-3,TGTGCCAGCAGTGACGGCAGGGAAGGAGATACGCAGTATTTT,CASSDGREGDTQYF
.,many,TRBV5-5,TRBJ2-3,TGTGCCAGCAGCTTGCGGGGCTCGACGGGCACAGATACGCAGTATTTT,CASSLRGSTGTDTQYF
TRBD2,few,TRBV7-3,TRBJ2-5,TGTGCCAGCAGCCAAGGGACTAGTGGGTCGGGGGAGACCCAGTACTTC,CASSQGTSGSGETQYF
.,few,TRBV7-9,TRBJ2-5,TGTGCCAGCAGCTTTGGGGCCAGGGGCTTAGAAGAGACCCAGTACTTC,CASSFGARGLEETQYF
.,many,TRBV7-9,TRBJ2-1,TGTGCCAGCAGCTTCGGGGTCTACAATGAGCAGTTCTTC,CASSFGVYNEQFF
.,.,TRBV24-1,TRBJ2-1,TGTGCCACCAGTGATCGGGTAGGGTACCTTAATGGTGAGCAGTTCTTC,CATSDRVGYLNGEQFF
.,once,TRBV10-3,TRBJ1-6,TGTGCCATCAGTGAGTCCAGCCAGAAATATAATTCACCCCTCCACTTT,CAISESSQKYNSPLHF
TRBD2,.,TRBV15,TRBJ2-7,TGTGCCACCAGCGGCCGGGGGGCTAGCGGGGCATACGAGCAGTACTTC,CATSGRGASGAYEQYF
.,.,TRBV7-9,TRBJ2-1,TGTGCCAGCAGCTTCCGGTGGCAGCAGTTCTTC,CASSFRWQQFF
.,.,TRBV19,TRBJ2-1,TGTGCCAGTAGTATAGGAGTTCGTGATGAGCAGTTCTTC,CASSIGVRDEQFF
.,few,TRBV4-3,TRBJ2-7,TGCGCCAGCAGCCAAGATACGTTAAGGGACCTGCCCTACGAGCAGTACTTC,CASSQDTLRDLPYEQYF